This TCR beta chain was found in a study of T cell repertoires in cytomegalovirus infection. Study information: Researchers turned to recently identified HLA-C-restricted CMV epitopes as well as well-studied HLA-B-restricted ones. Carrying CMV and the relevant HLA type showed in public TCR beta signatures.

Note on this clonotype: Its antigen is currently unknown.

Overall study findings and caveats: In two of eight donors, the top clonotype was HLA-C-restricted CMV-specific. Identification of carriers of CMV plus the relevant HLA was performed using cumulative public TCR beta family frequency.

MiXCR, run by TCRdb on the reads, gives a single entry per CDR3 protein. Of roughly 920,000 distinct CDR3 sequences in the sample, roughly 31% are singletons; the top ten hold 10% to 15%. The CDR3 sequence is 16 residues long. Trimming left V 2 bases short and J 7 bases short, with 20 bases between. CDR1 is MDHEN and CDR2 is SYDVKM in the germline V gene. The specimen comprised cultured CD8+ T cells from PBMCs, sampled from culture after CMV antigen stimulation. This TCR was sampled from a human donor in good health (CMV status not recorded). Some clones in this sample may be carry-over from other donors' samples. The chain employs TRBV28 and TRBJ1-2; D uncertain. The chain's CDR3 is CASSLPTSPSRRGYTF. The CDR3 nucleotides are TGTGCCAGCAGTTTACCTACCTCACCCTCAAGGCGTGGCTACACCTTC.